This entry concerns a single T cell receptor beta chain. The antigen this receptor binds is unknown. Within one base of it there is no much larger clone, and no base qualities were kept. TCRbeta CDR3 regions were amplified from genomic DNA using the immunoSEQ Assay, a bias-controlled multiplex PCR. In the paper's pipeline: The number of nucleated cells in each sample was estimated by amplification of reference gene primers within the assay. To quantify the absolute abundance of each unique TCRbeta CDR3 rearrangement, sequence reads were collapsed and filtered. Productive Simpson clonality was computed per sample as the square root of Simpson's diversity index over productive rearrangements. TCRdb provides this immuneACCESS table in a form limited to in-frame rearrangements. Some clones are lacking; in checked studies, under half of them reflect an unresolved V gene, and why the rest are absent is not known. V, J and clone size are taken as reported in that table, and D and trimming were inferred from the DNA itself. For this sample the table gives 180,000 or so clones, of which over 80% were detected only once. The ten largest clonotypes hold 1.5% to 2% of the sample.

Collaborating institutions collected whole blood in K2EDTA tubes following their own protocols. For TCRbeta analysis, collaborators shipped samples as frozen whole blood, isolated PBMCs, or DNA extracted from either of those sample types. This sample is part of a study of blood T cell repertoires in COVID-19 (dated by TCRdb to between 2020 and 2021). Study-level background: Samples from collaborators originated in the United States, Italy and Spain and spanned both the acute and convalescent phases of COVID-19. The prospective study material was composed of cDNA or gDNA derived from T cells, B-cell-depleted T cells, or PBMCs. The dataset comprised deeply sampled blood TCRbeta repertoires from subjects exposed to, actively infected with, or recovered from COVID-19. A freely available public database, intended as a resource for researchers studying the immune response to SARS-CoV-2, is where the repertoires were released. Samples were obtained from the ongoing ImmuneRACE study (first 160 participants) and from 1,254 subjects provided by 6 global collaborators. Sample metadata almost always included a de-identified subject ID, COVID-19 status, age in years and sex. HLA class I and class II types, where available, came from metadata supplied by the sample provider rather than from assay-based typing.

CDR1 and CDR2 are read off the germline V gene (reference sequence) as LGHDT and YNNKEL. The germline V end is reduced by 6 bases and the J end by 5 bases; junction bases left unmatched: 9. There are 14 amino acids in the CDR3, from cysteine to phenylalanine inclusive. Left in the record is the CDR3 DNA by itself, 42 bases read in frame from the first base. Summary of the overall study and its limitations: Clinical and demographic metadata were provided uncurated, with the amount varying by source and participant.

This receptor was identified in a woman aged 50 to 60 with acute or convalescent COVID-19. Input material: peripheral blood. This chain is built from TRBV3-1 (or the pseudogene TRBV3-2) and TRBJ1-1, and 7 junction bases match TRBD1. The DNA is TGTGCCAGCAGTCTAAGACAGGGCAAAACTGAAGCTTTCTTT. The encoded protein is CASSLRQGKTEAFF.